The clone carrying this T cell receptor beta chain was found many times. The antigen is undetermined. TCRdb reanalysed the 5' RACE reads using MiXCR and keeps one entry per CDR3 protein. The top ten clones hold under 1.2% of a sample with hundreds of thousands of distinct CDR3 sequences, 17% of them seen once. This sample is drawn from a study of CD8 T cells in ankylosing spondylitis. Study results and caveats: It appeared that ankylosing spondylitis blood was characterized by a TCR beta motif of about 8 highly homologous variants.

The germline CDR1 and CDR2 sequences are SEHNR and FQNEAQ (reference sequence). V was clipped by 0 bases and J by 4 bases, with 0 bases between them. The CDR3 sequence is 11 residues long. The chain combines TRBV7-9 with TRBJ1-1; the D is unclear. Sequenced material: blood, either unsorted or a sorted T cell fraction (not recorded which). The origin of this receptor is a male donor with ankylosing spondylitis. The CDR3 coding sequence is TGTGCCAGCAGCTTAGCCACTGAAGCTTTCTTT. Its protein is CASSLATEAFF. Together with reference TRBV7-9 and TRBJ1-1, the CDR3 gives the full variable domain: DTGVSQNPRHKITKRGQNVTFRCDPISEHNRLYWYRQTLGQGPEFLTYFQNEAQLEKSRLLSDRFSAERPKGSFSTLEIQRTEQGDSAMYLCASSLATEAFFGQGTRLTVV.